One and the same sample provided the 9 T cell receptor beta chains below, sequenced in a study of cytomegalovirus exposure and HLA in healthy donors. PCR was performed using 60 Vbeta and 13 Jbeta primers. This table comes from immunoSEQ multiplex PCR, and its TCRdb copy is limited to in-frame clones, with some not included. The table has about 300,000 clones, about nine tenths seen once. Sequences were obtained from PBMCs. The source is a man aged 35-49 years in good health and CMV-seropositive.

V is TRBV28 and J is TRBJ1-2; TRBD1 agrees at 8 bases. Germline-derived CDR1 and CDR2 are MDHEN and SYDVKM. The CDR3 length is 13 residues. V shed 2 bases, J shed 8 bases, and the junction held 4 bases outside the gene matches. The CDR3 region has the DNA TGTGCCAGCAGTTTAATACAGGGGGGAGGCTACACCTTC. This encodes CASSLIQGGGYTF.

This clone was seen a few times. The chain has TRBV6-1 and TRBJ2-3; D is ambiguous. The germline V and J ends were trimmed by 5 bases and 7 bases, with 7 bases remaining between them. CDR3 length: 11 amino acids. The germline gives CDR1 MNHNS, CDR2 SASEGT. CDR3 protein: CASSHLNTQYF. In nucleotides, the CDR3 is TGTGCCAGCAGTCATCTAAATACGCAGTATTTT.

CDR3 in amino acids: CASSRGQDRPKAFF. The CDR3 bases are TGTGCCAGCAGCCGGGGACAGGACCGACCAAAAGCTTTCTTT. The chain links TRBV6-6 to TRBJ1-1, with 8 bases matching TRBD1. The J segment lost 9 bases and the V segment lost 6 bases, leaving 12 bases of the junction unmatched. Germline V gene lookup returns CDR1 MNHNY and CDR2 SVGAGI (reference sequence). CDR3 length: 14 residues.

This clone was detected only a few times. This sequence joins TRBV7-3 and TRBJ2-1; 12 bases match TRBD2. CDR1 and CDR2 (germline): SGHTA, FQGTGA. Losses at the gene ends were 1 base for V and 7 bases for J; bases not matched to a gene: 5. This CDR3 has 16 residues. Written as DNA, the CDR3 is TGTGCCAGCAGCTTAAGTCCTAGCGGGGGGGTGAATGAGCAGTTCTTC. It yields the protein CASSLSPSGGVNEQFF. The full variable domain, its missing parts supplied by reference TRBV7-3 and TRBJ2-1, is GAGVSQTPSNKVTEKGKYVELRCDPISGHTALYWYRQSLGQGPEFLIYFQGTGAADDSGLPNDRFFAVRPEGSVSTLKIQRTERGDSAVYLCASSLSPSGGVNEQFFGPGTRLTVL.

CDR3 region: CASSLRSRTAEAFF. The CDR3 coding sequence is TGTGCCAGCAGCTTGCGATCTCGGACAGCGGAAGCTTTCTTT. This chain connects TRBV7-9 to TRBJ1-1, with D tentatively TRBD1 (6 bases). Germline CDR1 is SEHNR and CDR2 is FQNEAQ (reference sequence). Trimming stripped 3 bases from V and 8 bases from J, with 16 bases between. The length of the CDR3 is 14 residues.

This rearrangement joins TRBV19 to TRBJ2-7, with 7 bases identical to TRBD2. This CDR3 is 14 amino acids long. J lost 3 bases, V lost 5 bases, and 7 bases had no gene match. Germline-derived CDR1 and CDR2 are LNHDA and SQIVND (reference sequence). The CDR3, as DNA: TGTGCCAGTAGTGGGACTACTTGGAGCTACGAGCAGTACTTC. It yields the protein CASSGTTWSYEQYF. The full variable domain, completed using reference TRBV19 and TRBJ2-7, is DGGITQSPKYLFRKEGQNVTLSCEQNLNHDAMYWYRQDPGQGLRLIYYSQIVNDFQKGDIAEGYSVSREKKESFPLTVTSAQKNPTAFYLCASSGTTWSYEQYFGPGTRLTVT.

The chain has TRBV27 and TRBJ2-7; perhaps TRBD2 as D (6 bases). The CDR3 is made up of 16 amino acids. The V end lost 1 base, the J end lost 5 bases, and 18 bases lay between the germline ends. Germline CDR1 MNHEY, CDR2 SMNVEV (reference sequence). In DNA, the CDR3 is TGTGCCAGCAGTTTATGGCGGACGCGGGACTTCAACGAGCAGTACTTC. Protein sequence: CASSLWRTRDFNEQYF.

As DNA, the CDR3 is TGTGCCAGCAAAGCGAACACTGAAGCTTTCTTT. This encodes CASKANTEAFF. The genes are TRBV25-1 and TRBJ1-1, with D uncertain. The CDR3 has 11 amino acids. Germline CDR1 reads MGHDK; CDR2 reads SYGVNS. The V end lost 7 bases, the J end lost 1 base, and 4 bases lay between the germline ends.

This clone was picked up a small number of times. This chain connects TRBV5-8 to TRBJ1-2; TRBD1 agrees at 8 bases. Germline loops: CDR1 SGHTS, CDR2 YDEGEE. The CDR3 length is 14 residues. The V segment lost 3 bases and the J segment 7 bases; nucleotides outside the gene matches: 8. The CDR3 here is CASSSGQGLGGYTF. Written as DNA, the CDR3 is TGTGCCAGCAGCTCCGGACAGGGTCTGGGTGGCTACACCTTC.